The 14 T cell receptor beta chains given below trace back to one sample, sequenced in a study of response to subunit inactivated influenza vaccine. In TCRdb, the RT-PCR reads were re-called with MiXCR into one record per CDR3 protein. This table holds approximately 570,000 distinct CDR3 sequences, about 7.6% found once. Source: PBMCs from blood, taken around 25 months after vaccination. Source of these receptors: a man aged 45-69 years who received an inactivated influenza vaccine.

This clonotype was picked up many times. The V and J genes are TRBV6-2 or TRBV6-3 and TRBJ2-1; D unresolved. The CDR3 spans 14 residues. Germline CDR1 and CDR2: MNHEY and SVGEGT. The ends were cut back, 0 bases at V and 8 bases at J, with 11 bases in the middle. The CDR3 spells CASSYSPNVDEQFF. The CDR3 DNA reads TGTGCCAGCAGTTACTCGCCAAATGTGGATGAGCAGTTCTTC.

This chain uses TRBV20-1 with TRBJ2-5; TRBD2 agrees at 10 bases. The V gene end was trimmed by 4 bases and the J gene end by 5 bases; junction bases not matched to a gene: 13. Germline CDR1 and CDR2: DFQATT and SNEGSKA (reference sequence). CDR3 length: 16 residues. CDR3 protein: CSATSGQREGPETQYF. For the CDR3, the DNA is TGCAGTGCTACATCTGGCCAGCGGGAGGGCCCGGAGACCCAGTACTTC.

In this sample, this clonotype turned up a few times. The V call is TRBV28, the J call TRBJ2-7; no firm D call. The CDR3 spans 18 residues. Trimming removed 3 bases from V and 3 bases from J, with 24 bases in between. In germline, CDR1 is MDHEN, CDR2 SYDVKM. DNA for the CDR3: TGTGCCAGCAGTTTCTATCACCCGACGGATGGGCGAGGCTACGAGCAGTACTTC. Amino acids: CASSFYHPTDGRGYEQYF.

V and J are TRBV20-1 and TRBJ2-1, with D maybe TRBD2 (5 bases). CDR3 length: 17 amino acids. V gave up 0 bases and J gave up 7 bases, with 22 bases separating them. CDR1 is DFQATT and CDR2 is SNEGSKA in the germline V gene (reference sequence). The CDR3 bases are TGCAGTGCTAGAGATCTCCGGGAACTTACCTTTGGTAATGAGCAGTTCTTC. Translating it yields CSARDLRELTFGNEQFF.

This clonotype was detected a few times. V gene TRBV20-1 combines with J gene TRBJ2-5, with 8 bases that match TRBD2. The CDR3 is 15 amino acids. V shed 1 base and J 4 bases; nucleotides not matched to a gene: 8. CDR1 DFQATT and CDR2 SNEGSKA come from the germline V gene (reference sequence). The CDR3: CSARGGGAGGETQYF. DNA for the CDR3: TGCAGTGCTAGAGGGGGTGGGGCGGGAGGAGAGACCCAGTACTTC.

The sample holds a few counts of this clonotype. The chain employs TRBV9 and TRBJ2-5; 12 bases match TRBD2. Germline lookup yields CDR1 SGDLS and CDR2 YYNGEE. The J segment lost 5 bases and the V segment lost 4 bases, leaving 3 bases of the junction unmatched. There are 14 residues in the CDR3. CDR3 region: CASSPSGGAETQYF. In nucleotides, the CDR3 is TGTGCCAGCAGCCCTAGCGGGGGGGCGGAGACCCAGTACTTC.

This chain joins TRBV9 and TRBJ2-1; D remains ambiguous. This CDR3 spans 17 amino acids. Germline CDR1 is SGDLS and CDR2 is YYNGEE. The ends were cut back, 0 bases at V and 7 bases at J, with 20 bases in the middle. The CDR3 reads CASSVAFVNPIGNEQFF. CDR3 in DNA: TGTGCCAGCAGCGTAGCTTTCGTTAACCCTATTGGGAATGAGCAGTTCTTC.

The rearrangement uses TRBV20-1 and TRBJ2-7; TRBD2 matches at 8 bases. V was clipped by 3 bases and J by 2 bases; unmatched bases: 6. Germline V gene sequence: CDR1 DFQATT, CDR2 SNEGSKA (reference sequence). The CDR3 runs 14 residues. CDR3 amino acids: CSASIPGLAYEQYF. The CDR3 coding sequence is TGCAGTGCTAGTATTCCGGGACTAGCCTACGAGCAGTACTTC.

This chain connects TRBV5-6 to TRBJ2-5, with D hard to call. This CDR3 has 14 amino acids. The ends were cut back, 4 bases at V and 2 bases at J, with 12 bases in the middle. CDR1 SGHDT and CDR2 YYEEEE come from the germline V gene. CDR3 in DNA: TGTGCCAGCAGCACCATCGACGGGCAAGAGACCCAGTACTTC. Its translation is CASSTIDGQETQYF. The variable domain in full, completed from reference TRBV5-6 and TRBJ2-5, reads DAGVTQSPTHLIKTRGQQVTLRCSPKSGHDTVSWYQQALGQGPQFIFQYYEEEERQRGNFPDRFSGHQFPNYSSELNVNALLLGDSALYLCASSTIDGQETQYFGPGTRLLVL.

Written as DNA, the CDR3 is TGCGCCAGCAGCCCAGACAGGTTTGGGCCAGAGACCCAGTACTTC. Encoded protein: CASSPDRFGPETQYF. The genes are TRBV4-3 and TRBJ2-5; D is possibly TRBD1 (6 bases). The CDR3 runs to 15 residues. V shed 4 bases and J shed 4 bases, with 16 bases lying between them. Germline loops: CDR1 LGHNA, CDR2 YSLEER.

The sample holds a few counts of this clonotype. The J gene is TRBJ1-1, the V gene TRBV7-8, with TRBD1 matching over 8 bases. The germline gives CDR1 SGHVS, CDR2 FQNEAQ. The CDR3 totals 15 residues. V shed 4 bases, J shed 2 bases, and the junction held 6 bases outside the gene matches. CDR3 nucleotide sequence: TGTGCCAGCAGCTCCCGGACAGGGACAAACACTGAAGCTTTCTTT. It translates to CASSSRTGTNTEAFF.

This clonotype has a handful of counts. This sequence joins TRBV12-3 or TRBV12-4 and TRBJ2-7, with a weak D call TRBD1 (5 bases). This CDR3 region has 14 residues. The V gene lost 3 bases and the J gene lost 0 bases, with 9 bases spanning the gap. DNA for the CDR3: TGTGCCAGCAGTTTTCAGGGTATCTCCTACGAGCAGTACTTC. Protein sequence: CASSFQGISYEQYF.

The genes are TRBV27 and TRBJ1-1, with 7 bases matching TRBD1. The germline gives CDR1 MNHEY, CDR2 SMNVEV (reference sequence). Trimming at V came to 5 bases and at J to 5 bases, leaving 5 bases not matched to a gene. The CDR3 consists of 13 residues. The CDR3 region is CASSRQGLTEAFF. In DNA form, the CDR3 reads TGTGCCAGCAGTAGACAGGGATTGACTGAAGCTTTCTTT.

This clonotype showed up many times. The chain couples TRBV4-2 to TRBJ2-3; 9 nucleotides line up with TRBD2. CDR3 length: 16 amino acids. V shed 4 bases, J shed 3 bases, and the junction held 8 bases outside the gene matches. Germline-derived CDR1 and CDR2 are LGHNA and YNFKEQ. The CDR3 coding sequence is TGTGCCAGCAGCCCGAGCATAGCGGGAGCTACAGATACGCAGTATTTT. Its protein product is CASSPSIAGATDTQYF.